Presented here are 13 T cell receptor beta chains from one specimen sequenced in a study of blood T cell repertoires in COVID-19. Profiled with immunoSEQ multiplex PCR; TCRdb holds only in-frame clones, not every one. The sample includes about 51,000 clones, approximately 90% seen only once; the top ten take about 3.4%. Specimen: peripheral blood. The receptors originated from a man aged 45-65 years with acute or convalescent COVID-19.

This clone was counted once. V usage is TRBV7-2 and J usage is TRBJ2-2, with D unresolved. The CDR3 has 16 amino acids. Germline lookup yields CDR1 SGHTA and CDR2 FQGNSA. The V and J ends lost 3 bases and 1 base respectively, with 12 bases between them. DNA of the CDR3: TGTGCCAGCAGCTTGTTCTCCCGGGTGAACACCGGGGAGCTGTTTTTT. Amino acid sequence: CASSLFSRVNTGELFF.

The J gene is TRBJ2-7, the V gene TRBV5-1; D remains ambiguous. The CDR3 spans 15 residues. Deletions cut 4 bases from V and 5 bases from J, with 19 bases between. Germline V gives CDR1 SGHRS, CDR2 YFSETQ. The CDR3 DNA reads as TGCGCCAGCAGCCCGGCAGGTGAGCAGCTTAACGAGCAGTACTTC. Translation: CASSPAGEQLNEQYF.

Here the CDR3 DNA reads TGTGCCAGCAGCCCGCGCTCTGGAAACACCATATATTTT. This encodes CASSPRSGNTIYF. This chain joins TRBV9 and TRBJ1-3; D gene uncertain. The CDR3 is 13 residues long. The germline V and J ends were trimmed by 4 bases and 0 bases, with 5 bases remaining between them. Germline CDR1 reads SGDLS; CDR2 reads YYNGEE.

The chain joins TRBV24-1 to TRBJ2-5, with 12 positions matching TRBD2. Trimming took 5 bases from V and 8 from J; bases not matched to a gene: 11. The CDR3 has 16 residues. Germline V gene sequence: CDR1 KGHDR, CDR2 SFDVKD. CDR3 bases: TGTGCCACCAGTGGGACTAGCGGGGACAACGGCGAAACCCAGTACTTC. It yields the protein CATSGTSGDNGETQYF.

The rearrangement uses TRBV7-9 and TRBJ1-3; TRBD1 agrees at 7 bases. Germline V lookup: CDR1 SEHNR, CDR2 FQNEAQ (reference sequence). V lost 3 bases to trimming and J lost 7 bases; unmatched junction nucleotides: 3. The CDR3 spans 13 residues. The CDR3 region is CASSFQGDNTIYF. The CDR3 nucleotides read TGTGCCAGCAGCTTCCAGGGGGACAACACCATATATTTT.

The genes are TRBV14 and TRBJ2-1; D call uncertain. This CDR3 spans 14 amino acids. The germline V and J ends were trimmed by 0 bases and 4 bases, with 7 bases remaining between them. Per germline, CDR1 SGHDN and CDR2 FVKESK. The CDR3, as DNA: TGTGCCAGCAGCCAAGAATACAGATACAATGAGCAGTTCTTC. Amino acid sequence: CASSQEYRYNEQFF. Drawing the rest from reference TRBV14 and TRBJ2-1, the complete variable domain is EAGVTQFPSHSVIEKGQTVTLRCDPISGHDNLYWYRRVMGKEIKFLLHFVKESKQDESGMPNNRFLAERTGGTYSTLKVQPAELEDSGVYFCASSQEYRYNEQFFGPGTRLTVL.

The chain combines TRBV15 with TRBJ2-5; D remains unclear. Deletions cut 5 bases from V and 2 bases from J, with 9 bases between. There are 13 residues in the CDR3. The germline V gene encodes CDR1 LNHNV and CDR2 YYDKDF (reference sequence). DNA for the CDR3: TGTGCCACCAGCGCACAGCTTCAAGAGACCCAGTACTTC. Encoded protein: CATSAQLQETQYF.

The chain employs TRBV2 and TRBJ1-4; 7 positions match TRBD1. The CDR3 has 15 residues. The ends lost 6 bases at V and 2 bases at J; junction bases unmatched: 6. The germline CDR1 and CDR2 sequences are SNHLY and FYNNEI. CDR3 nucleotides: TGTGCCAGCAGCTACGTCAGGGGGACTAATGAAAAACTGTTTTTT. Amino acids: CASSYVRGTNEKLFF. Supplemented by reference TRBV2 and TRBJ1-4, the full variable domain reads EPEVTQTPSHQVTQMGQEVILRCVPISNHLYFYWYRQILGQKVEFLVSFYNNEISEKSEIFDDQFSVERPDGSNFTLKIRSTKLEDSAMYFCASSYVRGTNEKLFFGSGTQLSVL.

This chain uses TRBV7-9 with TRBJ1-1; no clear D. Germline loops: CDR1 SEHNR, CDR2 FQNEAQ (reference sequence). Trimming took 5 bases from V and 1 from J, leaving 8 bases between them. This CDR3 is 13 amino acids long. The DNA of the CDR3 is TGTGCCAGCAGCCCCCAGGAGAACACTGAAGCTTTCTTT. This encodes CASSPQENTEAFF.

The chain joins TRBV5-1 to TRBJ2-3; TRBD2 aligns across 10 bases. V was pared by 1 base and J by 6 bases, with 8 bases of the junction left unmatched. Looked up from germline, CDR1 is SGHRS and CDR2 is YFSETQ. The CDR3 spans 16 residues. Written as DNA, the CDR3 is TGCGCCAGCAGCTTGCAACTAGCGGGGATAGGCGATACGCAGTATTTT. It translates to CASSLQLAGIGDTQYF. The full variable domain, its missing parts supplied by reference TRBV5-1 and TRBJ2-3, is KAGVTQTPRYLIKTRGQQVTLSCSPISGHRSVSWYQQTPGQGLQFLFEYFSETQRNKGNFPGRFSGRQFSNSRSEMNVSTLELGDSALYLCASSLQLAGIGDTQYFGPGTRLTVL.

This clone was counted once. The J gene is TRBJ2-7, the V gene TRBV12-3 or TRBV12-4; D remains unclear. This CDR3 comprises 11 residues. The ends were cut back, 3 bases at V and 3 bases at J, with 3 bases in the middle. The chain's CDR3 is CASSFRYEQYF. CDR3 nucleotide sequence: TGTGCCAGCAGTTTCCGCTACGAGCAGTACTTC.

The CDR3 DNA is TGTGCCAGCAGCTTAGTCGGAGGGGGCGGCAATCAGCCCCAGCATTTT. It is translated as CASSLVGGGGNQPQHF. The V and J genes are TRBV7-2 and TRBJ1-5; 7 nucleotides agree with TRBD1. Germline-derived CDR1 and CDR2 are SGHTA and FQGNSA. Losses at the gene ends were 1 base for V and 2 bases for J; bases not matched to a gene: 5. The CDR3 consists of 16 residues.

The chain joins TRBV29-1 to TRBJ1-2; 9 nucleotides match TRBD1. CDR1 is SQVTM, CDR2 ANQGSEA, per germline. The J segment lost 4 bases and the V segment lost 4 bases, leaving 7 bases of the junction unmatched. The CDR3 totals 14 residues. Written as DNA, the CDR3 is TGCAGCGTTGGGGGACAGGGTTATGGCTATGGCTACACCTTC. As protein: CSVGGQGYGYGYTF.